This T cell receptor (beta chain) was identified during a study of T cells after somatic rescue of genetic block. In germline, CDR1 is SNHLY, CDR2 FYNNEI. The CDR3 extends over 13 amino acids. Trimming left V 6 bases short and J 4 bases short, with 12 bases between. Using immunoSEQ multiplex PCR, the repertoire was profiled, and TCRdb retains in-frame clones only, with some absent. The sample lists approximately 110,000 clones, around 90% occurring once. This clone was counted between two and nine times. The receptor's source is a woman aged 18 to 35. J is TRBJ1-1 and V is TRBV2; possible D gene TRBD1, 6 bases. The sequenced sample was peripheral blood mononuclear cells (PBMCs). The CDR3 nucleotides are TGTGCCAGCAGCCCAGAAGGGGGCACTGAAGCTTTCTTT. This encodes CASSPEGGTEAFF. The full variable domain, rest sourced from reference TRBV2 and TRBJ1-1, is EPEVTQTPSHQVTQMGQEVILRCVPISNHLYFYWYRQILGQKVEFLVSFYNNEISEKSEIFDDQFSVERPDGSNFTLKIRSTKLEDSAMYFCASSPEGGTEAFFGQGTRLTVV.